The present TCR beta chain was sequenced within a study of shared clonotypes between healthy human individuals. Using immunoSEQ multiplex PCR, the repertoire was profiled, and TCRdb retains in-frame clones only, with some absent. The top ten hold less than 25% of the sample, which has under 1 million clones, more than 85% seen once. This clone was observed once. V shed 3 bases and J shed 2 bases, with 10 bases lying between them. Per germline, CDR1 SGHAT and CDR2 FQNNGV. The length of the CDR3 is 15 residues. CD8 cells classed as naive were CD45RO-negative and positively selected for CCR7, excluding terminally differentiated effector memory CD45RA+ cells.

The V gene is TRBV11-2, the J gene TRBJ2-2, with TRBD1 as a possible D gene (6 bases). This receptor was obtained from a man aged 25 to 40 in good health. Material for sequencing was naive CD8+ T cells sorted from blood. The DNA for the CDR3 is TGTGCCAGCAGCTTCGGACAGCCTAACACCGGGGAGCTGTTTTTT. Translated: CASSFGQPNTGELFF.